This entry lists 24 T cell receptor beta chains sequenced from one sample in a study of blood T cell repertoires in COVID-19. Using immunoSEQ multiplex PCR, the repertoire was profiled, and TCRdb retains in-frame clones only, with some absent. Counted here are 14,000 to 15,000 clones, 80% to 95% occurring once; the ten biggest clones make up 6.5% to 8%. The specimen sequenced was peripheral blood. The source of these receptors is a human donor with active COVID-19. The donor label of this sample is uncertain.

The chain carries TRBV4-1 and TRBJ1-4; D ambiguous. The CDR3 is 16 amino acids. CDR1 is MGHRA, CDR2 YSYEKL, per germline. The V end lost 0 bases, the J end lost 7 bases, and 15 bases lay between the germline ends. This chain's CDR3 is CASSQDPALGGEKLFF. Here the CDR3 DNA reads TGCGCCAGCAGCCAAGATCCGGCCTTAGGCGGTGAAAAACTGTTTTTT.

J is TRBJ2-1 and V is TRBV3-1 (or the pseudogene TRBV3-2); 12 bases align to TRBD2. The V gene's germline CDR1 is LGHDT and CDR2 YNNKEL (reference sequence). The CDR3 is 16 residues long. Trimming removed 3 bases from V and 8 bases from J; junction bases left unmatched: 8. The DNA for the CDR3 is TGTGCCAGCAGCCACCGACTAGCGGGAGAGGCATATGAGCAGTTCTTC. It translates to CASSHRLAGEAYEQFF.

Here the CDR3 reads CASSQDRTGGYYGYTF. The DNA for the CDR3 is TGTGCCAGCAGCCAAGATCGGACAGGGGGGTACTATGGCTACACCTTC. The chain couples TRBV3-1 (or the pseudogene TRBV3-2) to TRBJ1-2, with 10 bases identical to TRBD1. Germline CDR1 LGHDT, CDR2 YNNKEL (reference sequence). This CDR3 has 16 residues. V gave up 0 bases and J gave up 3 bases; unmatched junction bases: 4.

J is TRBJ2-1 and V is TRBV7-9, with TRBD1 matching over 10 bases. V dropped 5 bases and J dropped 5; count of bases not matched to a gene: 9. There are 16 residues in the CDR3. Germline CDR1 is SEHNR and CDR2 is FQNEAQ (reference sequence). CDR3 bases: TGTGCCAGCAGCCCGAGGAGACAGGGGGCAGACAATGAGCAGTTCTTC. It encodes CASSPRRQGADNEQFF.

This chain links TRBV4-1 with TRBJ2-1; 7 bases align to TRBD2. Trimming cost V 4 bases and J 1 base; bases outside gene matches: 10. The CDR3 length is 17 residues. Germline V gene data show CDR1 as MGHRA and CDR2 as YSYEKL. CDR3 amino acids: CASSPRWGGGSYNEQFF. The CDR3 coding sequence is TGCGCCAGCAGCCCAAGATGGGGGGGAGGATCCTACAATGAGCAGTTCTTC.

The chain recombines TRBV10-2 with TRBJ1-4; the D gene is possibly TRBD1 (5 bases). The length of the CDR3 is 14 residues. The ends were cut back, 6 bases at V and 6 bases at J, with 14 bases in the middle. From germline, CDR1 is WSHSY and CDR2 SAAADI. The CDR3 region has the DNA TGCGCCAGCAGAGGGGATGCCAACGATGAAAAACTGTTTTTT. Protein product: CASRGDANDEKLFF.

In the case of this clone: Germline is not matched at one junction end, which may reflect a read error. The V call is TRBV7-7, the J call TRBJ2-5; TRBD2 matches at 7 bases. This CDR3 region has 16 residues. Per germline, CDR1 SSHAT and CDR2 FNYEAQ (reference sequence). The CDR3 sequence is CASSLARGRIGETQYF. CDR3 nucleotide sequence: TGTGCTAGCAGCTTAGCCCGCGGGAGAATAGGAGAGACCCAGTACTTC.

V and J are TRBV2 and TRBJ2-1; 12 bases fit TRBD2. Trimming removed 5 bases from V and 8 bases from J; junction bases left unmatched: 7. Germline loops: CDR1 SNHLY, CDR2 FYNNEI. This CDR3 region has 15 residues. CDR3 nucleotide sequence: TGTGCCAGCAGTTTGATGGCTAGCGGGGGGGATGAGCAGTTCTTC. It encodes CASSLMASGGDEQFF.

The chain recombines TRBV9 with TRBJ2-6; tentative D call: TRBD2 (6 bases). The CDR3 is 18 residues long. Germline V gene sequence: CDR1 SGDLS, CDR2 YYNGEE. V was cut by 0 bases and J by 0 bases, with 13 bases left in between. The CDR3 loop is CASSVGEGDSSGANVLTF. DNA of the CDR3: TGTGCCAGCAGCGTAGGTGAAGGGGACTCCTCTGGGGCCAACGTCCTGACTTTC.

The DNA for the CDR3 is TGTGCCAGCAGTTTAGCAGGGCTCTCCAAAAACATTCAGTACTTC. This encodes CASSLAGLSKNIQYF. V gene TRBV28 combines with J gene TRBJ2-4; tentative D call: TRBD1 (5 bases). Germline V gene data show CDR1 as MDHEN and CDR2 as SYDVKM. Trimming stripped 2 bases from V and 2 bases from J, with 10 bases between. The CDR3 contains 15 residues.

The chain employs TRBV5-6 and TRBJ2-5; 8 bases fit TRBD1. The CDR3 is made up of 14 amino acids. The junction had 6 bases not matched to a gene; V was cut back by 3 bases and J by 5 bases. The germline gives CDR1 SGHDT, CDR2 YYEEEE. The CDR3 spells CASSWDRLGETQYF. CDR3 in DNA: TGTGCCAGCAGCTGGGACAGGTTGGGGGAGACCCAGTACTTC.

The V call is TRBV5-1, the J call TRBJ2-3; a weak D match, TRBD1 (6 bases). The V end lost 1 base, the J end lost 4 bases, and 13 bases lay between the germline ends. This CDR3 has 15 amino acids. Per the germline V gene, CDR1 is SGHRS and CDR2 is YFSETQ. CDR3 sequence (DNA): TGCGCCAGCAGCTTGACAGGGAATGTCGCAGATACGCAGTATTTT. Its translation: CASSLTGNVADTQYF. The full variable domain, completed using reference TRBV5-1 and TRBJ2-3, is KAGVTQTPRYLIKTRGQQVTLSCSPISGHRSVSWYQQTPGQGLQFLFEYFSETQRNKGNFPGRFSGRQFSNSRSEMNVSTLELGDSALYLCASSLTGNVADTQYFGPGTRLTVL.

The V call is TRBV3-1 (or the pseudogene TRBV3-2), the J call TRBJ2-7; D is possibly TRBD1 (8 bases). Germline V gives CDR1 LGHDT, CDR2 YNNKEL (reference sequence). Trimming removed 4 bases at V and 2 bases at J, with 15 bases between. This CDR3 spans 15 amino acids. CDR3 DNA: TGTGCCAGCAGCCCAGGGGGCGGGGGTCCCTACGAGCAGTACTTC. It encodes CASSPGGGGPYEQYF.

This sequence joins TRBV6-5 and TRBJ1-5, with 7 nucleotides matching TRBD1. The V gene's germline CDR1 is MNHEY and CDR2 SVGAGI. There are 15 residues in the CDR3. V shed 4 bases, J shed 0 bases, and the junction held 3 bases outside the gene matches. This CDR3 is CASSSQGSSNQPQHF. CDR3 in DNA: TGTGCCAGCAGTTCACAGGGGTCTAGCAATCAGCCCCAGCATTTT.

The chain has TRBV6-2 or TRBV6-3 and TRBJ2-1, with TRBD2 matching over 11 bases. V lost 1 base to trimming and J lost 8 bases; unmatched junction nucleotides: 10. This CDR3 region has 17 residues. Germline V lookup: CDR1 MNHEY, CDR2 SVGEGT. In DNA form, the CDR3 reads TGTGCCAGCAGTTACTGGGGTAGCGGGGGGGCCGAGGATGAGCAGTTCTTC. Its protein is CASSYWGSGGAEDEQFF.

The V and J genes are TRBV5-1 and TRBJ2-2; 7 positions match TRBD2. V shed 0 bases, J shed 5 bases, and the junction held 4 bases outside the gene matches. This CDR3 region has 15 residues. In germline, CDR1 is SGHRS, CDR2 YFSETQ. For the CDR3, the DNA is TGCGCCAGCAGCTTGGACCCCGGGAGGACCGGGGAGCTGTTTTTT. Translating gives CASSLDPGRTGELFF.

V usage is TRBV9 and J usage is TRBJ1-1, with 7 positions matching TRBD1. The CDR3 loop spans 13 amino acids. Germline values: CDR1 SGDLS, CDR2 YYNGEE. The V segment lost 3 bases and the J segment 8 bases; nucleotides outside the gene matches: 7. In nucleotides, the CDR3 is TGTGCCAGCAGCGAGACAGGGTTTGGAGAAGCTTTCTTT. Its translation is CASSETGFGEAFF.

The rearrangement uses TRBV28 and TRBJ1-2; 8 nucleotides agree with TRBD1. This CDR3 has 15 amino acids. Trimming removed 4 bases from V and 4 bases from J; junction bases left unmatched: 8. Germline values: CDR1 MDHEN, CDR2 SYDVKM. DNA for the CDR3: TGTGCCAGCAGTTCCCGGACAGGGACCTTCTATGGCTACACCTTC. Protein sequence: CASSSRTGTFYGYTF.

V and J are TRBV27 and TRBJ2-7, with 7 bases that match TRBD2. The V and J ends lost 6 bases and 2 bases, in that order; junction bases with no gene match: 10. The CDR3 is 15 amino acids. CDR1 is MNHEY and CDR2 is SMNVEV in the germline V gene (reference sequence). CDR3 residues: CASSSPGLTPYEQYF. Written as DNA, the CDR3 is TGTGCCAGCAGCTCACCGGGACTAACTCCCTACGAGCAGTACTTC.

This chain links TRBV6-5 with TRBJ2-3, with D tentatively TRBD2 (5 bases). CDR3 length: 15 residues. V was pared by 0 bases and J by 3 bases, with 10 bases between. Germline CDR1 MNHEY, CDR2 SVGAGI. DNA of the CDR3: TGTGCCAGCAGTTACTCCCACCCGGGGACAGATACGCAGTATTTT. Its translation: CASSYSHPGTDTQYF.

This rearrangement joins TRBV29-1 to TRBJ2-2, with D tentatively TRBD1 (6 bases). V was cut by 2 bases and J by 4 bases, with 17 bases left in between. CDR3 length: 16 residues. In germline, CDR1 is SQVTM, CDR2 ANQGSEA. This CDR3 reads CSVEKGDGQSTGELFF. The DNA for the CDR3 is TGCAGCGTTGAAAAGGGGGACGGACAGAGCACCGGGGAGCTGTTTTTT.

The chain employs TRBV6-2 or TRBV6-3 and TRBJ1-6; D remains ambiguous. The germline V gene has CDR1 MNHEY and CDR2 SVGEGT. The CDR3 is made up of 17 amino acids. Trimming stripped 2 bases from V and 7 bases from J, with 18 bases between. CDR3 sequence: CASSYRSFSSRNSPLHF. CDR3 nucleotides: TGTGCCAGCAGTTACAGGTCTTTTTCCTCGCGGAATTCACCCCTCCACTTT.

The CDR3 loop is CASSKGPSGRNGDEQYF. DNA of the CDR3: TGTGCCAGCAGCAAAGGGCCTAGCGGGAGGAATGGCGACGAGCAGTACTTC. The V gene is TRBV21-1, the J gene TRBJ2-7; the table's D call TRBD2 went unverified against the DNA. TRBV21-1 constitutes a pseudogene. The CDR3 extends over 17 amino acids.

Points on this clone: One end of the junction does not line up with germline, which may come from a read error. The chain carries TRBV7-8 and TRBJ2-7, with 8 bases matching TRBD1. The CDR3 covers 12 residues. Looked up from germline, CDR1 is SGHVS and CDR2 is FQNEAQ. CDR3 region: CASSGGTGFQRF. The CDR3 DNA sequence: TGTGCCAGCAGCGGGGGGACAGGTTTTCAGAGATTC.